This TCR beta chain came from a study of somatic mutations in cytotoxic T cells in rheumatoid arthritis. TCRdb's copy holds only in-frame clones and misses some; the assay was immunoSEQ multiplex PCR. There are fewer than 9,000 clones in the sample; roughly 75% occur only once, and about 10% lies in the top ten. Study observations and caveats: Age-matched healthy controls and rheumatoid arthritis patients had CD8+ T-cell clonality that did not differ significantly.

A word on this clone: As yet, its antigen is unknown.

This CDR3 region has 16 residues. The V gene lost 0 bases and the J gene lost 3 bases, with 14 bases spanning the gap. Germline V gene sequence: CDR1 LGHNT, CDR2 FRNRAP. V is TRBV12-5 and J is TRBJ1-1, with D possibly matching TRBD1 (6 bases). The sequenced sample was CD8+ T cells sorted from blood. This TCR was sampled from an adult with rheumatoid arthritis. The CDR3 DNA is TGTGCTAGTGGTTTGGTAGAGGGGGTAGGGGACACTGAAGCTTTCTTT. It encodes CASGLVEGVGDTEAFF. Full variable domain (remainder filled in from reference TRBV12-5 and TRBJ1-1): DARVTQTPRHKVTEMGQEVTMRCQPILGHNTVFWYRQTMMQGLELLAYFRNRAPLDDSGMPKDRFSAEMPDATLATLKIQPSEPRDSAVYFCASGLVEGVGDTEAFFGQGTRLTVV.